The sequence of this T cell receptor (beta chain) was determined in a study of metastatic and nonmetastatic thyroid tumors. Study at large: Across peripheral blood and tumor or nodule tissue samples taken from malignant and benign thyroid patients, the repertoires were compared with one another.

The entire patient cohort was treatment-naive prior to thyroid surgery. Using MiXCR, TCRdb re-called clones from the PCR reads. The table includes 30,000 to 40,000 clones, about 31% detected once. The germline V and J ends were trimmed by 2 bases and 5 bases, with 12 bases remaining between them. There are 14 residues in the CDR3. Germline V gene lookup returns CDR1 MNHEY and CDR2 SVGAGI. The sequence was collected from a female donor with papillary thyroid cancer or a benign thyroid nodule (not recorded which). Some clones in this sample may be carry-over from other donors' samples. The rearrangement joins TRBV6-5 to TRBJ2-5, with D tentatively TRBD1 (6 bases). The sample comprised blood. The CDR3 sequence is CASSYTGYAETQYF. CDR3 DNA: TGTGCCAGCAGTTACACAGGGTACGCTGAGACCCAGTACTTC.